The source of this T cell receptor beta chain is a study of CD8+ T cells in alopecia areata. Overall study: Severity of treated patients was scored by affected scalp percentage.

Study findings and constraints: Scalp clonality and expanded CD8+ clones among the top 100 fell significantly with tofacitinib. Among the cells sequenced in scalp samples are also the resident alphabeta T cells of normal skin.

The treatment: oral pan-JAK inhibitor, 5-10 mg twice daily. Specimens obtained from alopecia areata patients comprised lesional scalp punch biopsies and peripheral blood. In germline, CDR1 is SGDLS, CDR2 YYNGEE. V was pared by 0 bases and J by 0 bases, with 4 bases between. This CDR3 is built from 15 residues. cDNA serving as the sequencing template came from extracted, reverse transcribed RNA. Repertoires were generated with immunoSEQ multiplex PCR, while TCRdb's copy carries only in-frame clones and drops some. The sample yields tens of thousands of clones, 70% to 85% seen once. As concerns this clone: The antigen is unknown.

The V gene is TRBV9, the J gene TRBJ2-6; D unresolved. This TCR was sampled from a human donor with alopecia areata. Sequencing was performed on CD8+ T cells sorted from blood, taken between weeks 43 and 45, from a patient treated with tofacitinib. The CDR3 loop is CASSVDLSGANVLTF. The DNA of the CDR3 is TGTGCCAGCAGCGTAGATCTCTCTGGGGCCAACGTCCTGACTTTC.